This T cell receptor beta chain was sequenced during a study of T cell responses to AZD1222 COVID-19 vaccine. Study-wide findings and caveats: At baseline, just five to seven AZD1222 recipients tested seropositive. All repertoire sampling was performed exclusively after the peak T cell response. With dominance at 160-218 and 743-854, vaccine-associated CD4 TCRs spanned spike.

Clones were sequenced by immunoSEQ multiplex PCR, and TCRdb holds only the in-frame ones, with some missing. The top ten hold about 4.9% of the sample, which has approximately 150,000 clones, 86% seen once. Germline lookup yields CDR1 MNHEY and CDR2 SVGAGI. The germline V and J ends were trimmed by 10 bases and 3 bases, with 16 bases remaining between them. CDR3 length: 14 residues. For this clone: What it recognizes is unknown.

This sample comprised peripheral blood, obtained 28 days after the second AZD1222 dose. The sequence was obtained from an adult who received the AZD1222 COVID-19 vaccine. The chain joins TRBV6-5 to TRBJ1-5; no clear D gene. CDR3 in amino acids: CAISVSGSNQPQHF. As DNA, the CDR3 is TGTGCCATATCCGTCTCGGGCTCCAATCAGCCCCAGCATTTT.